The rows below give T cell receptor beta chains drawn from one sample of a study of blood T cell repertoires in COVID-19. The method was immunoSEQ multiplex PCR; TCRdb's version includes in-frame clones alone and lacks a portion of them. Of around 130,000 clones in the sample, around 85% were seen once. Sequencing was performed on peripheral blood. The receptor set was obtained from a woman older than 75 with acute or convalescent COVID-19. CDR3s include the opening cysteine and the closing phenylalanine or tryptophan. Fields, in order: D gene, J gene, clone size, V gene, CDR3 DNA, CDR3 protein. The D gene is left open where the match is weak. Not every row has a clone size; where given, it reads once, few, many or a size class.

TRBD1,TRBJ2-7,NA,TRBV29-1,TGCAGCGTTGATCGGCGGGGAGGGGGACAGGGACCCTACGAGCAGTACTTC,CSVDRRGGGQGPYEQYF
NA,TRBJ2-3,once,TRBV25-1,TGTGCCAGCAGCCTCTGGGTAGAGGGCACAGATACGCAGTATTTT,CASSLWVEGTDTQYF
TRBD2,TRBJ2-7,NA,TRBV7-8,TGTGCCAGCAGCCGACTAGCGGGAGGGTCCTACGAGCAGTACTTC,CASSRLAGGSYEQYF
TRBD1,TRBJ1-1,NA,TRBV5-4,TGTGCCAGCAGCTTGTCAGGGGGAACTGAAGCTTTCTTT,CASSLSGGTEAFF
NA,TRBJ2-3,NA,TRBV3-1/TRBV3-2,TGTGCCAGCAGCCAAGCGCCGCGTCACACAGATACGCAGTATTTT,CASSQAPRHTDTQYF
NA,TRBJ2-5,NA,TRBV5-6,TGTGCCAGCAGCCCCGTTCCAGGGCGCCAAGAGACCCAGTACTTC,CASSPVPGRQETQYF
NA,TRBJ1-6,NA,TRBV6-2/TRBV6-3,TGTGCCAGCAGTTACTCCTTCCTCAGACAGTCACCCCTCCACTTT,CASSYSFLRQSPLHF
NA,TRBJ1-2,NA,TRBV3-1/TRBV3-2,TGTGCCAGCAGCCAAGTTTGGGCTCCTAACTATGGCTACACCTTC,CASSQVWAPNYGYTF
TRBD1,TRBJ1-5,NA,TRBV7-2,TGTGCCAGCAGCTTGGGGACAGGGGGCCCCGGGGGGCAGCCCCAGCATTTT,CASSLGTGGPGGQPQHF
TRBD2,TRBJ2-2,NA,TRBV4-3,TGCGCCAGCAGCACCTACGGGACTAGCGTTTCGAACACCGGGGAGCTGTTTTTT,CASSTYGTSVSNTGELFF
TRBD1,TRBJ1-1,NA,TRBV18,TGTGCCAGCTCACCCGTCGGACAGGTGGGCACTGAAGCTTTCTTT,CASSPVGQVGTEAFF
NA,TRBJ1-5,NA,TRBV10-3,TGTGCCATCAGTGAGTCGGAAGGGGTCAATCAGCCCCAGCATTTT,CAISESEGVNQPQHF
NA,TRBJ2-1,NA,TRBV4-1,TGCGCCAGCAGCCAAGGAGACTTGGAGGTATACGAGCAGTTCTTC,CASSQGDLEVYEQFF
NA,TRBJ2-3,NA,TRBV5-6,TGTGCCAGCAGCTTCGGGGGGCTGGGCGATACGCAGTATTTT,CASSFGGLGDTQYF
TRBD1,TRBJ1-1,NA,TRBV5-1,TGCGCCAGCAGGCTGGACAGGGCGAACACTGAAGCTTTCTTT,CASRLDRANTEAFF
TRBD1,TRBJ2-7,NA,TRBV2,TGTGCCAGCAGCACCTCGGGACAGGGGGCTGGCGAGCAGTACTTC,CASSTSGQGAGEQYF
NA,TRBJ2-3,NA,TRBV10-2,TGCGCCAGCAGTAGAGCGGGAGGACAGGGTACGCAGTATTTT,CASSRAGGQGTQYF
TRBD1,TRBJ2-5,NA,TRBV19,TGTGCCAGTAGACCGGGACAGGGGGCCCAAGAGACCCAGTACTTC,CASRPGQGAQETQYF
TRBD1,TRBJ2-7,NA,TRBV2,TGTGCCAGCAGTTCCGGGACAGGGGCTTCCGTGCAGTACTTC,CASSSGTGASVQYF
NA,TRBJ1-2,once,TRBV6-1,TGTGCCAGCAGTGAAGTCGGAGGGAACTATGGCTACACCTTC,CASSEVGGNYGYTF
NA,TRBJ2-7,few,TRBV19,TGTGCCAGTAGTATATTTGCAGGGAACTCCTACGAGCAGTACTTC,CASSIFAGNSYEQYF
TRBD2,TRBJ2-1,NA,TRBV5-4,TGTGCCAGCAGCTCACTGCCCGGGACTAGCGTGCACAATGAGCAGTTCTTC,CASSSLPGTSVHNEQFF
NA,TRBJ1-1,NA,TRBV7-2,TGTGCCAGCAGCTCCGAGTTTGCGAACACTGAAGCTTTCTTT,CASSSEFANTEAFF
NA,TRBJ1-3,NA,TRBV7-9,TGTGCCAGCGTAGAGAGCTCTGGAAACACCATATATTTT,CASVESSGNTIYF